This T cell receptor beta chain was found in a study of shared clonotypes between healthy human individuals. On the study more broadly: Used for every donor were three CD4 naive, three CD4 memory, two CD8 naive and one CD8 memory plate. Study-wide findings and caveats: Naive subsets generally exceeded memory subsets in estimated richness.

V was pared by 2 bases and J by 6 bases, with 12 bases between. This CDR3 is 14 amino acids long. The germline V gene has CDR1 SGHRS and CDR2 YFSETQ. Comments on this clone: Its antigen is as yet unknown.

TCRdb's copy holds only in-frame clones and misses some; the assay was immunoSEQ multiplex PCR. The data show 500,000 to 550,000 clones, roughly 95% seen once. Sequencing was done on a sample of naive CD4+ T cells sorted from blood. Subset specified: CD45RA+ positively selected. This sequence originates from a woman between 25 and 40 years old in good health. The chain combines TRBV5-1 with TRBJ1-5; D not resolved. In nucleotides, the CDR3 is TGCGCCAGCAGCTTTGGTCAGGAAGGTCAGCCCCAGCATTTT. Amino acids: CASSFGQEGQPQHF.